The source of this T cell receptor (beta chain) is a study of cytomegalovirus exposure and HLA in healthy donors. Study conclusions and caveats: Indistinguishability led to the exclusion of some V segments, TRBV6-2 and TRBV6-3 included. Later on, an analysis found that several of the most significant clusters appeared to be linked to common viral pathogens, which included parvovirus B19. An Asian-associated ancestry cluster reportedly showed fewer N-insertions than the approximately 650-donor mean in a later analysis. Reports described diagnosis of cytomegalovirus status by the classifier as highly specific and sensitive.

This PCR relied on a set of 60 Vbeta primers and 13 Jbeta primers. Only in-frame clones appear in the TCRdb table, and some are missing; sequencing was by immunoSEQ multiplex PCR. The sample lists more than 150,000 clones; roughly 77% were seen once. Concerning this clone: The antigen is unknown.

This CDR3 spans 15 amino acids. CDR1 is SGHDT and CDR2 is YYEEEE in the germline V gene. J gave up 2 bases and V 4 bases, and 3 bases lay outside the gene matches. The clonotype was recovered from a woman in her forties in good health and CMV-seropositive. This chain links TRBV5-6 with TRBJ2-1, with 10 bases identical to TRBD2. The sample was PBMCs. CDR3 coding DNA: TGTGCCAGCAGCCTACTAGCGGGAACCTACAATGAGCAGTTCTTC. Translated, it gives CASSLLAGTYNEQFF.